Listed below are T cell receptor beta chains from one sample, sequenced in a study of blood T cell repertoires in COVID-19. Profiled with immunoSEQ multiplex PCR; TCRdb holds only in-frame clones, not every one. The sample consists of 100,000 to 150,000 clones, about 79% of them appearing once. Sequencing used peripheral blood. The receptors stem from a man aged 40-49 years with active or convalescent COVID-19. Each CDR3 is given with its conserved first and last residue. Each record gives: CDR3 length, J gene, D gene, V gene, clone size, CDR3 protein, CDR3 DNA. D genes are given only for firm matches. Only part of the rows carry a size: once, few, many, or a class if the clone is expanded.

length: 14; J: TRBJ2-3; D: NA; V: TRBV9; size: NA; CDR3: CASSAGQSTDTQYF; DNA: TGTGCCAGCAGCGCCGGACAGAGCACAGATACGCAGTATTTT
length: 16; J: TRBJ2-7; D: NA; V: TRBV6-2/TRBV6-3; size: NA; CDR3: CASSQQGQIYSYEQYF; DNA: TGTGCCAGCAGTCAACAAGGACAAATCTACTCCTACGAGCAGTACTTC
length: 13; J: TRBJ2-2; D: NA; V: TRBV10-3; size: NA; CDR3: CAIGGAGTGELFF; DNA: TGTGCCATCGGGGGGGCAGGCACCGGGGAGCTGTTTTTT
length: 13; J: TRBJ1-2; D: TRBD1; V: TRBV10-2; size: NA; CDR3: CASSDWTGAGYTF; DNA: TGCGCCAGCAGTGACTGGACAGGGGCCGGCTACACCTTC
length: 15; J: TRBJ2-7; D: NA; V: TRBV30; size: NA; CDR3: CAWSVDRIAIYEQYF; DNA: TGTGCCTGGAGTGTGGATAGGATAGCTATTTACGAGCAGTACTTC
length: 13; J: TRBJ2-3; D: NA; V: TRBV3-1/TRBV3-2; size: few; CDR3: CASSHSLTDTQYF; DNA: TGTGCCAGCAGCCATTCACTAACAGATACGCAGTATTTT
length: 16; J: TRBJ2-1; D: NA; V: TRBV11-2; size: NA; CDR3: CASSLVRSAGHNEQFF; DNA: TGTGCCAGCAGCTTAGTCAGGTCCGCGGGCCACAATGAGCAGTTCTTC
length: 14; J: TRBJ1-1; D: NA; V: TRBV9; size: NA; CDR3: CASSETGGSTEAFF; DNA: TGTGCCAGCAGCGAAACGGGTGGCTCGACTGAAGCTTTCTTT
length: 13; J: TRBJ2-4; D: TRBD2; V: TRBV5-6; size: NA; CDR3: CASSAGLAGMEYF; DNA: TGTGCCAGCAGCGCGGGACTAGCGGGGATGGAGTACTTC
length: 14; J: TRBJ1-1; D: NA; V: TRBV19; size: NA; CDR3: CASSIRQDNTEAFF; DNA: TGTGCCAGTAGTATACGACAGGACAACACTGAAGCTTTCTTT
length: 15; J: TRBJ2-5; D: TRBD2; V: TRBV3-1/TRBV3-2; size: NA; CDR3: CASSPPAGGQETQYF; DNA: TGTGCCAGCAGCCCCCCAGCGGGGGGTCAAGAGACCCAGTACTTC
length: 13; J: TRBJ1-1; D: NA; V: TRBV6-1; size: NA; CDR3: CASSERLPAEAFF; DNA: TGTGCCAGCAGTGAGCGACTCCCGGCCGAAGCTTTCTTT
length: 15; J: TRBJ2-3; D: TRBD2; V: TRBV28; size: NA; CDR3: CASSLPGLAGLAQYF; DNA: TGTGCCAGCAGTTTACCGGGACTAGCGGGGTTAGCGCAGTATTTT
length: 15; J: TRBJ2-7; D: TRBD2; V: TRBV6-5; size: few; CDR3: CASSSRAGYGYEQYF; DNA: TGTGCCAGCAGTTCCAGAGCGGGATATGGGTACGAGCAGTACTTC